The 5 T cell receptor beta chains in this list originate from one sample, sequenced in a study of cytomegalovirus exposure and HLA in healthy donors. PCR amplification relied on 60 Vbeta primers (plus 13 Jbeta primers). Libraries were prepared by immunoSEQ multiplex PCR; TCRdb keeps only in-frame clonotypes and omits some of them. The sample records fewer than 200,000 clones, roughly three quarters being singletons. The sequenced sample consisted of PBMCs. The receptors come from a man in his fifties or sixties in good health and CMV-seronegative.

The chain recombines TRBV7-2 with TRBJ1-4; possibly TRBD1 for D (5 bases). The CDR3 sequence is 13 residues long. Germline V lookup: CDR1 SGHTA, CDR2 FQGNSA. V dropped 1 base and J dropped 13 bases, with 13 bases sitting between them. The CDR3 coding sequence is TGTGCCAGCAGCTTAGGGGGAGGGGATGGACTGTTTTTT. Its translation is CASSLGGGDGLFF.

This clone appeared once. The V call is TRBV5-1, the J call TRBJ2-3, with TRBD2 identical over 10 bases. The CDR3 is 18 residues long. V lost 1 base to trimming and J lost 4 bases; unmatched junction nucleotides: 12. From germline, CDR1 is SGHRS and CDR2 YFSETQ. The CDR3 loop is CASSLRGQGGLAADTQYF. Here the CDR3 DNA reads TGCGCCAGCAGCTTGCGTGGACAGGGAGGACTAGCGGCAGATACGCAGTATTTT.

For this clone: Its ends do not fully match the called genes, so a read error is possible. The same CDR3 can be traced to other DNA sequences in this sample. The rearrangement links TRBV5-1 to TRBJ2-1, with D maybe TRBD2 (6 bases). The CDR3 extends over 13 amino acids. The germline CDR1 and CDR2 sequences are SGHRS and YFSETQ. Written as DNA, the CDR3 is TGCGCCAGTAGCTTAACTAGCTTCGATGAGCAGTTCTTC. Translating it yields CASSLTSFDEQFF.

This clone has a single count. This chain links TRBV6-4 with TRBJ2-3; the match to TRBD2 covers 8 bases. Germline loops: CDR1 MRHNA, CDR2 SNTAGT. The CDR3 totals 18 residues. With 2 bases clipped from V and 1 base from J, the junction kept 11 bases outside the gene matches. Here the CDR3 DNA reads TGTGCCAGCAGTGACCCCCCGGCGGGAGGCGGGGGCACAGATACGCAGTATTTT. This gives the protein CASSDPPAGGGGTDTQYF.

In its sample, this clone was seen a few times. J is TRBJ2-7 and V is TRBV20-1, with a tentative D call TRBD1 (6 bases). V lost 4 bases, J lost 5 bases, and 9 bases lay in between. CDR3 size: 11 residues. Germline lookup yields CDR1 DFQATT and CDR2 SNEGSKA (reference sequence). For the CDR3, the DNA is TGCAGTGCTAACAGGGTCAACGAGCAGTACTTC. Encoded protein: CSANRVNEQYF.